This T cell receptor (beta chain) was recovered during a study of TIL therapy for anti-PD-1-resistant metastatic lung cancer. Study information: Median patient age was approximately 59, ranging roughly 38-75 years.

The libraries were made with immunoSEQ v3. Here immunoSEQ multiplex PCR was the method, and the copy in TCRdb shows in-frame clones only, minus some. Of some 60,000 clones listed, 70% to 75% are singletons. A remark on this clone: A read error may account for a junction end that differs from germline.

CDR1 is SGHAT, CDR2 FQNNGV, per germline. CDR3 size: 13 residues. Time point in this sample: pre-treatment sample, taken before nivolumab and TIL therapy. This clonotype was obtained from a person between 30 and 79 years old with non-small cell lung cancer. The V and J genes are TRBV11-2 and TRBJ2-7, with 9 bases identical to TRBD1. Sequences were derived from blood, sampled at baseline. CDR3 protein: CASSWRWDRDLNF. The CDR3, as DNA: TGTGCCAGCAGCTGGCGATGGGACAGGGATTTGAACTTC.